This TCR beta chain originates from a study of blood T cell repertoires in COVID-19. On the study more broadly: The origin of the acute and convalescent COVID-19 samples was the United States, Italy and Spain.

Per the original methods: Reference gene primer amplification in the assay estimated nucleated cell counts. Profiled with immunoSEQ multiplex PCR; TCRdb holds only in-frame clones, not every one. From that table come the V and J calls and clone size; the DNA was used to work out D and trimming. The sample holds hundreds of thousands of clones, about 82% seen once. Germline CDR1 and CDR2: KGHDR and SFDVKD. V gave up 7 bases and J gave up 5 bases; unmatched junction bases: 5. CDR3 length equals 14 residues. This receptor was taken from a woman of 80 years or more with COVID-19, enrolled during active disease. The chain has TRBV24-1 and TRBJ2-3; 10 bases map to TRBD2. What was sequenced was peripheral blood. CDR3 protein: CATSLAGGGDTQYF. DNA for the CDR3: TGTGCCACCAGCTTAGCGGGGGGTGGAGATACGCAGTATTTT.